The source of this TCR beta chain is a study of molecular identifiers for immune sequencing clone quantification. This clonotype was detected ten times or more. Its antigen is not identified. General study points: Spiked TCR RNA from one Jurkat cell reportedly showed up when mixed among 950,000 to 1,000,000 naive cells. Over 99% of effector molecules, yet under 1% of naive-cell molecules, were held by clones above 20 RNA copies.

Germline V gene lookup returns CDR1 LGHNA and CDR2 YSLEER. The CDR3 runs to 19 residues. V was pared by 0 bases and J by 0 bases, with 8 bases of the junction left unmatched. Both previously described methods and listed TCR primers were employed to make bulk TCR libraries. Each CDR3 protein gets one entry after TCRdb re-called the PCR reads with MiXCR. The sample has hundreds of thousands of distinct CDR3 sequences, around 25% seen once; the top ten hold 0.78%. The rearrangement joins TRBV4-3 to TRBJ2-6, with 7 bases lining up with TRBD1. This TCR was recovered from a human donor in good health. Some libraries in this study had Jurkat cell RNA spiked in. Input material: naive CD8+ T cells from blood, with Jurkat cell RNA spiked in. Documented subset: FACS-sorted CD8+CD4-CCR7+CD45RA+ naive T cells. The CDR3: CASSQDLTGEISGANVLTF. CDR3 bases: TGCGCCAGCAGCCAAGATCTAACAGGGGAAATCTCTGGGGCCAACGTCCTGACTTTC.